These T cell receptor beta chains were read from a single sample in a study of shared clonotypes between healthy human individuals. Assay: immunoSEQ multiplex PCR; the TCRdb copy retains only in-frame clones and omits some. The sample contains millions of clones, about 92% of which appear only once. The sample was naive CD4+ T cells from PBMCs. The receptor source for this set is a man aged 18 to 29 in good health. Some clones in this sample may be carry-over from other donors' samples. The CDR3 runs from the conserved cysteine through the conserved F or W.

CDR3	V	J
CAISGSPKPYEQYF	TRBV10-3	TRBJ2-7
CASSLVGQSTDTQYF	TRBV7-9	TRBJ2-3
CASRHRQFSTDTQYF	TRBV7-9	TRBJ2-3
CAWSSRETQYF	TRBV30	TRBJ2-5
CASRRGETQYF	TRBV27	TRBJ2-5
CASSLSRTGVYEQYF	TRBV28	TRBJ2-7
CASSRDGGRGNEQFF	TRBV5-6	TRBJ2-1
CASRIRQGYEQYF	TRBV6-5	TRBJ2-7
CASLGRAGRHYGYTF	TRBV19	TRBJ1-2
CASSLVSVPGKLDEQYF	TRBV7-2	TRBJ2-7
CASSLLTGGPPYEQYF	TRBV5-4	TRBJ2-7
CSVRPAGIREQYF	TRBV29-1	TRBJ2-7
CASSSGRGGETQYF	TRBV5-4	TRBJ2-5
CASSLTRQGNYEQYF	TRBV5-4	TRBJ2-7
CASSLESQGGYNEQFF	TRBV5-1	TRBJ2-1
CASSDKYGVRPQNGYTF	TRBV7-9	TRBJ1-2
CAISVAGGTGELFF	TRBV10-3	TRBJ2-2
CASSLAPTGFGYTF	TRBV5-4	TRBJ1-2
CASSPYPGENTEAFF	TRBV19	TRBJ1-1
CASSRWGQGNTGELFF	TRBV14	TRBJ2-2
CASSQGVSVSGNTIYF	TRBV14	TRBJ1-3
CASSSMGQGHTEAFF	TRBV5-1	TRBJ1-1
CAISEASGLPYEQYF	TRBV10-3	TRBJ2-7
CASSRGDGEITDTQYF	TRBV5-4	TRBJ2-3
CASSPVGGDSNQPQHF	TRBV18	TRBJ1-5
CSAEGLGGRRQETQYF	TRBV29-1	TRBJ2-5
CASRKGTGWDQPQHF	TRBV6-1	TRBJ1-5
CASTGREVGSNEKLFF	TRBV25-1	TRBJ1-4
CASSSGGSGANVLTF	TRBV5-1	TRBJ2-6
CASSSGTTGGPQFF	TRBV7-3	TRBJ2-1
CASSPTGVLDYEQYF	TRBV18	TRBJ2-7
CASSQTLGDRYGYTF	TRBV4-2	TRBJ1-2
CASSLGGVEGQPQHF	TRBV5-1	TRBJ1-5
CASGLALAGGPTDTQYF	TRBV12-5	TRBJ2-3
CASSPWWTSGRGNEQFF	TRBV18	TRBJ2-1
CASSLERPGQGSGELFF	TRBV5-1	TRBJ2-2
CASSYWSSGANVLTF	TRBV7-2	TRBJ2-6
CASTELYGTGAYEQYF	TRBV28	TRBJ2-7
CASSLRRAAEAFF	TRBV11-1	TRBJ1-1
CASSLPGDTQYF	TRBV4-3	TRBJ2-3
CASSYSRGTGELFF	TRBV6-5	TRBJ2-2
CASRRGRGETQYF	TRBV28	TRBJ2-5
CASSAYAHSGANVLTF	TRBV11-2	TRBJ2-6
CAIRGQQNTEAFF	TRBV7-9	TRBJ1-1
CASSPRLLGVETQYF	TRBV27	TRBJ2-5
CASSSVQGSQETQYF	TRBV7-3	TRBJ2-5
CASSLVAAGAGELFF	TRBV7-2	TRBJ2-2
CASSPERANEKLFF	TRBV5-1	TRBJ1-4
CASSLSHLRLGYGYTF	TRBV28	TRBJ1-2
CASSLEGANYGYTF	TRBV14	TRBJ1-2
CASRSDSGRVHEQYF	TRBV6-1	TRBJ2-7
CASSFTRDSYEQYF	TRBV7-3	TRBJ2-7
CASSLAWGGAVKDTQYF	TRBV5-1	TRBJ2-3
CASSYWDRDGYTF	TRBV5-5	TRBJ1-2
CASREGTSGNGETQYF	TRBV5-1	TRBJ2-5
CASSSPGATYEQYF	TRBV5-4	TRBJ2-7
CASSLYGTGISYEQYF	TRBV28	TRBJ2-7
CASSNVGGGTYSYNEQFF	TRBV18	TRBJ2-1
CASSKGRQGHGSGYTF	TRBV28	TRBJ1-2